The present T cell receptor beta chain was sequenced within a study of blood T cell repertoires in COVID-19. The wider study: Italy, Spain and the United States were the sources of the convalescent and acute COVID-19 samples. Sample material is recorded as cDNA or gDNA derived from T cells, B-cell-depleted T cells, or PBMCs.

Original handling: Amplified reference gene primers provided the basis for estimating nucleated cell counts. The protocol was immunoSEQ multiplex PCR, while the TCRdb copy is restricted to in-frame clones and leaves out a portion. That table gives V, J and clone size, and the DNA gave D and trimming. The table lists fewer than 150,000 clones, around nine tenths of them singletons. Germline lookup yields CDR1 SGHRS and CDR2 YFSETQ. Trimming cost V 4 bases and J 7 bases, with 12 bases left between them. The CDR3 is 14 residues long. The receptor's source is a man aged 45 to 65 with active or convalescent COVID-19. The sample consisted of peripheral blood. This chain links TRBV5-1 with TRBJ1-6, with D possibly matching TRBD1 (6 bases). The CDR3 DNA follows: TGCGCCAGCAGCGCAGGACAGATCAATTCACCCCTCCACTTT. Translating it yields CASSAGQINSPLHF.